These T cell receptor beta chains were read from a single sample in a study of molecular identifiers for immune sequencing clone quantification. TCRdb fed the PCR reads into MiXCR, producing one record per CDR3 protein. The sample includes 460,000 or so distinct CDR3 sequences, roughly 26% seen only once; the top ten take roughly 0.79%. The specimen was naive CD8+ T cells from blood, with Jurkat cell RNA spiked in. These receptors all stem from a human donor in good health. Some libraries in this study had Jurkat cell RNA spiked in. The CDR3 runs from the conserved cysteine through the conserved F or W. Fields, in order: V gene, D gene, clone size, J gene, CDR3 protein, CDR3 DNA. D genes are given only for firm matches. Clone size appears in some rows only: once, few, many, or a class for an expanded clone.

V gene: TRBV19
D gene: -
clone size: -
J gene: TRBJ1-5
CDR3 protein: CASSIDGGFGNQPQHF
CDR3 DNA: TGTGCCAGTAGTATAGACGGGGGGTTCGGCAATCAGCCCCAGCATTTT

V gene: TRBV3-1
D gene: -
clone size: few
J gene: TRBJ2-7
CDR3 protein: CASSQEDYPTEQYF
CDR3 DNA: TGTGCCAGCAGCCAAGAGGACTACCCTACTGAGCAGTACTTC

V gene: TRBV4-1
D gene: -
clone size: -
J gene: TRBJ2-1
CDR3 protein: CASSQAKGYNEQFF
CDR3 DNA: TGCGCCAGCAGCCAAGCTAAGGGATACAATGAGCAGTTCTTC

V gene: TRBV9
D gene: TRBD1
clone size: many
J gene: TRBJ1-5
CDR3 protein: CASGGQGSNQPQHF
CDR3 DNA: TGTGCCAGCGGTGGACAGGGTAGCAATCAGCCCCAGCATTTT

V gene: TRBV30
D gene: -
clone size: many
J gene: TRBJ1-5
CDR3 protein: CAWSVPRAGRNQPQHF
CDR3 DNA: TGTGCCTGGAGTGTACCCCGGGCCGGGCGCAATCAGCCCCAGCATTTT

V gene: TRBV29-1
D gene: -
clone size: few
J gene: TRBJ1-2
CDR3 protein: CSVEELQFDYGYTF
CDR3 DNA: TGCAGCGTTGAAGAACTCCAGTTCGACTATGGCTACACCTTC

V gene: TRBV5-4
D gene: TRBD2
clone size: few
J gene: TRBJ2-5
CDR3 protein: CASSLVGGDETQYF
CDR3 DNA: TGTGCCAGCAGCTTGGTTGGGGGGGACGAGACCCAGTACTTC

V gene: TRBV3-1
D gene: TRBD2
clone size: -
J gene: TRBJ2-1
CDR3 protein: CASSQDLGLAGGTNEQFF
CDR3 DNA: TGTGCCAGCAGCCAAGATCTCGGACTAGCGGGGGGGACCAATGAGCAGTTCTTC

V gene: TRBV30
D gene: -
clone size: few
J gene: TRBJ2-3
CDR3 protein: CAWSDSHGDTQYF
CDR3 DNA: TGTGCCTGGAGTGATAGTCATGGGGATACGCAGTATTTT

V gene: TRBV7-9
D gene: -
clone size: -
J gene: TRBJ2-2
CDR3 protein: CASKGRGPNTGELFF
CDR3 DNA: TGTGCCAGCAAAGGAAGGGGCCCGAACACCGGGGAGCTGTTTTTT

V gene: TRBV20-1
D gene: -
clone size: -
J gene: TRBJ2-3
CDR3 protein: CSARDLGVRSDTQYF
CDR3 DNA: TGCAGTGCTAGAGATCTAGGTGTTAGATCAGATACGCAGTATTTT

V gene: TRBV11-2
D gene: TRBD1
clone size: -
J gene: TRBJ2-3
CDR3 protein: CASSSRDSYDMDTQYF
CDR3 DNA: TGTGCCAGCAGCTCCCGGGACAGTTACGATATGGATACGCAGTATTTT

V gene: TRBV20-1
D gene: -
clone size: -
J gene: TRBJ1-4
CDR3 protein: CSARDLAGSEEKLFF
CDR3 DNA: TGCAGTGCTAGAGATCTAGCAGGGAGTGAGGAAAAACTGTTTTTT

V gene: TRBV7-9
D gene: TRBD1
clone size: few
J gene: TRBJ1-1
CDR3 protein: CASEGQPSAEAFF
CDR3 DNA: TGTGCCAGTGAGGGACAGCCCAGTGCTGAAGCTTTCTTT

V gene: TRBV7-9
D gene: TRBD1
clone size: few
J gene: TRBJ2-3
CDR3 protein: CASSLGGQALDPQYF
CDR3 DNA: TGTGCCAGCAGCTTAGGTGGACAGGCCCTAGACCCGCAGTATTTT

V gene: TRBV7-3
D gene: TRBD2
clone size: few
J gene: TRBJ2-1
CDR3 protein: CASSLGAGDGEQFF
CDR3 DNA: TGTGCCAGCAGCTTAGGGGCGGGAGACGGTGAGCAGTTCTTC

V gene: TRBV19
D gene: -
clone size: few
J gene: TRBJ2-3
CDR3 protein: CASSPYYTGENTQYF
CDR3 DNA: TGTGCCAGTAGCCCCTACTATACGGGGGAAAATACGCAGTATTTT

V gene: TRBV29-1
D gene: TRBD2
clone size: once
J gene: TRBJ2-7
CDR3 protein: CSITSGPYEQYF
CDR3 DNA: TGCAGCATTACTAGCGGACCCTACGAGCAGTACTTC

V gene: TRBV30
D gene: -
clone size: few
J gene: TRBJ2-7
CDR3 protein: CAWSVQSGEQYF
CDR3 DNA: TGTGCCTGGAGTGTACAATCGGGGGAGCAGTACTTC

V gene: TRBV30
D gene: TRBD2
clone size: few
J gene: TRBJ2-1
CDR3 protein: CAWSVRGNYNEQFF
CDR3 DNA: TGTGCCTGGAGTGTGCGGGGGAATTACAATGAGCAGTTCTTC

V gene: TRBV7-9
D gene: TRBD1
clone size: -
J gene: TRBJ2-7
CDR3 protein: CASSTGRQGAYEQYF
CDR3 DNA: TGTGCCAGCAGCACCGGGCGACAGGGGGCCTACGAGCAGTACTTC

V gene: TRBV7-9
D gene: -
clone size: -
J gene: TRBJ2-5
CDR3 protein: CASSLRVQETQYF
CDR3 DNA: TGTGCCAGCAGCTTGCGGGTACAAGAGACCCAGTACTTC

V gene: TRBV12-3/TRBV12-4
D gene: -
clone size: many
J gene: TRBJ2-5
CDR3 protein: CASRIGGRETQYF
CDR3 DNA: TGTGCCAGCAGGATTGGGGGTAGAGAGACCCAGTACTTC